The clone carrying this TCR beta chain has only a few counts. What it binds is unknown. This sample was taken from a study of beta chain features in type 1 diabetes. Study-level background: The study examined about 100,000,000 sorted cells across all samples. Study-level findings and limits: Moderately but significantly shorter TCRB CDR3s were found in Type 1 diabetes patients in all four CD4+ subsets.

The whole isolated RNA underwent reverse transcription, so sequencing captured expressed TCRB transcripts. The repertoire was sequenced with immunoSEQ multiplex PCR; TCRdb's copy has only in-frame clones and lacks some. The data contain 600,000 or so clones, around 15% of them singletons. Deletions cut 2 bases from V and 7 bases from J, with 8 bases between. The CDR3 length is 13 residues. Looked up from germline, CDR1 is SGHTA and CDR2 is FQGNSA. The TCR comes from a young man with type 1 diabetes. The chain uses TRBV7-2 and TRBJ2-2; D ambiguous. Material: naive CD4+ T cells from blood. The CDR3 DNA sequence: TGTGCCAGCAGCTTATGGGTCGGCGGGGAGCTGTTTTTT. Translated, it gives CASSLWVGGELFF.